A selection of T cell receptor beta chains follows, all from one sample in a study of shared clonotypes between healthy human individuals. Data came from immunoSEQ multiplex PCR; TCRdb stores just in-frame clones and leaves some out. Of 2 million to 2.5 million clones listed, about 94% are singletons. The sample comprised naive CD4+ T cells sorted from blood. All receptors come from a man in his late teens or twenties in good health. Each CDR3 is given with its conserved first and last residue. Each record gives: V gene, D gene, J gene, clone size, CDR3 protein. A D gene is named only where the DNA matches it firmly. Clone size is shown for a subset of rows, as once, few, many or a class of expanded clone.

>TRBV28|TRBD1|TRBJ1-2|-
CASSLQTGTGGVYGYTF
>TRBV30|-|TRBJ1-4|-
CAWGIRGSLYEKLFF
>TRBV5-4|-|TRBJ1-2|-
CASSLDGGNYGYTF
>TRBV7-9|-|TRBJ2-4|-
CASSSSVVGTNGDKNIQYF
>TRBV18|TRBD2|TRBJ2-7|-
CASSPGTSGYYEQYF
>TRBV4-3|TRBD2|TRBJ2-3|-
CASSQDASGSWDTQYF
>TRBV19|TRBD1|TRBJ1-3|-
CASTGQGRGNTIYF
>TRBV28|TRBD1|TRBJ1-2|-
CASSILTRQGANYGYTF
>TRBV5-8|-|TRBJ1-4|-
CASSLGLKLFF
>TRBV10-2|TRBD2|TRBJ2-7|-
CASSDTSGGSYEQYF
>TRBV4-2|-|TRBJ2-7|-
CASSQGGSSYEQYF
>TRBV7-3|-|TRBJ2-5|-
CASSSDQRGAQYF
>TRBV5-4|-|TRBJ2-7|-
CASSFSGAQDYEQYF
>TRBV6-5|-|TRBJ2-7|-
CASSYNQYYEQYF
>TRBV6-1|-|TRBJ2-7|-
CASSTGTSYEQYF
>TRBV28|-|TRBJ2-7|-
CASSKAVTYEQYF
>TRBV5-6|-|TRBJ2-4|once
CASSLVTRDGIQYF
>TRBV7-2|TRBD1|TRBJ2-7|-
CASSLVWGGGQGAYEQYF
>TRBV10-1|-|TRBJ1-3|few
CASSENNSGNTIYF
>TRBV7-2|-|TRBJ2-7|-
CASSLGQGRLEQYF
>TRBV5-1|-|TRBJ1-6|-
CASSPGEGWVSPLHF
>TRBV7-9|-|TRBJ1-5|-
CASSSGWSHQPQHF
>TRBV11-2|-|TRBJ2-3|-
CASSYQGTDTQYF
>TRBV6-1|-|TRBJ1-5|-
CASSEARVQPQHF
>TRBV30|TRBD2|TRBJ2-3|-
CASYGGALDTQYF
>TRBV6-5|TRBD1|TRBJ2-5|-
CASSSGTGLETQYF
>TRBV5-4|TRBD1|TRBJ1-2|-
CASSLYQGDGANYGYTF
>TRBV7-2|TRBD1|TRBJ1-2|-
CASSLVTGDYGYTF
>TRBV5-6|TRBD1|TRBJ1-4|-
CASSLWGQGNEKLFF
>TRBV6-5|-|TRBJ1-6|-
CASSYSASDGSPLHF
>TRBV16|-|TRBJ1-2|few
CASSQSRDYGYTF
>TRBV5-1|-|TRBJ1-3|-
CASSRASEVDTIYF
>TRBV5-6|TRBD1|TRBJ2-3|-
CASSLGDRADTQYF
>TRBV6-5|TRBD1|TRBJ2-7|-
CASSYGRDSTYEQYF
>TRBV25-1|-|TRBJ1-4|-
CASRRLDEKLFF
>TRBV10-3|-|TRBJ2-7|-
CAISDLQVAYEQYF
>TRBV5-4|-|TRBJ2-3|-
CASSLAPTSTDTQYF
>TRBV28|-|TRBJ1-6|-
CASSFRGSNSPLHF
>TRBV25-1|-|TRBJ2-4|-
CASSGVNADIQYF
>TRBV7-2|-|TRBJ2-7|-
CASSLAGPFEQYF
>TRBV18|TRBD1|TRBJ2-3|once
CASSPILPGQGAQRDTQYF
>TRBV7-9|-|TRBJ2-6|-
CASSFTDPGANVLTF
>TRBV2|TRBD2|TRBJ2-3|-
CASRVGTSGSRADTQYF
>TRBV9|-|TRBJ2-5|-
CASSVVGGETQYF
>TRBV5-1|TRBD1|TRBJ2-1|-
CASSPRTGWDNEQFF